The 5 T cell receptor beta chains reported below all come from one sample, sequenced in a study of blood T cell repertoires in COVID-19. Generated by immunoSEQ multiplex PCR, the TCRdb table keeps only in-frame clones and is missing some. The table lists about 240,000 clones, 75% to 85% of them singletons. The sequenced sample consisted of peripheral blood. The source is a woman aged 55-70 years with active or convalescent COVID-19.

The rearrangement joins TRBV6-5 to TRBJ1-6, with TRBD1 identical over 7 bases. Germline V gives CDR1 MNHEY, CDR2 SVGAGI. Trimming removed 0 bases from V and 15 bases from J; junction bases left unmatched: 2. The CDR3 spans 12 residues. CDR3 DNA sequence: TGTGCCAGCAGTTACTCAGGACAGGTCCTCCACTTT. Translating gives CASSYSGQVLHF.

V and J are TRBV2 and TRBJ1-2; maybe TRBD1 (6 bases). Deletions cut 4 bases from V and 1 base from J, with 13 bases between. Germline V CDR1 and CDR2: SNHLY, FYNNEI. The CDR3 totals 15 residues. CDR3 protein: CASSVIGGFNYGYTF. As DNA, the CDR3 is TGTGCCAGCAGTGTGATAGGGGGTTTTAACTATGGCTACACCTTC.

The chain has TRBV5-4 and TRBJ2-2; weak D call: TRBD2 (6 bases). The CDR3 is made up of 14 amino acids. V lost 7 bases and J 4 bases, leaving 14 bases between the germline ends. Germline-derived CDR1 and CDR2 are SGHNT and YYREEE (reference sequence). CDR3 region: CASRPRGGTGELFF. The DNA of the CDR3 is TGTGCCAGCCGTCCGAGGGGAGGCACCGGGGAGCTGTTTTTT.

The V call is TRBV6-2 or TRBV6-3, the J call TRBJ2-5, with TRBD1 matching over 9 bases. With 4 bases clipped from V and 4 bases from J, the junction kept 7 bases outside the gene matches. CDR3 length: 15 residues. The germline gives CDR1 MNHEY, CDR2 SVGEGT. In DNA, the CDR3 is TGTGCCAGCAGTTCGGGACAGGGCGTTCGAGAGACCCAGTACTTC. It translates to CASSSGQGVRETQYF.

The sample holds many counts of this clone. The V gene is TRBV10-2, the J gene TRBJ1-6; 7 nucleotides agree with TRBD1. Per the germline V gene, CDR1 is WSHSY and CDR2 is SAAADI. CDR3 size: 16 residues. After removal of 2 bases from V and 5 bases from J, the junction contained 6 bases not matched to a gene. This CDR3 is CASSEGRGTDNSPLHF. The DNA for the CDR3 is TGCGCCAGCAGTGAGGGTCGGGGGACAGATAATTCACCCCTCCACTTT.